A selection of T cell receptor beta chains follows, all from one sample in a study of CD8 T cells in Susac syndrome. From the immunoSEQ multiplex PCR reads, TCRdb called clonotypes with MiXCR, one entry per CDR3 protein. The repertoire includes some 95,000 distinct CDR3 sequences, 85% to 95% of them detected once, and around 0.34% sits in the top ten. Sequenced: CD8+ T cells from PBMCs. The receptor source for this set is a human donor in good health. The CDR3 runs from the conserved cysteine through the conserved F or W. D genes are given only for firm matches. Not every row has a clone size; where given, it reads once, few, many or a size class.

cdr3_length clone_size d_call j_call v_call cdr3_nt cdr3_aa
12 . . TRBJ1-2 TRBV3-1 TGTGCCAGCAGCCCCGGCGGCTATGGCTACACCTTC CASSPGGYGYTF
15 . . TRBJ2-1 TRBV20-1 TGCAGTGCCGCCTCCCGGGACACCTCCTACAATGAGCAGTTCTTC CSAASRDTSYNEQFF
13 . . TRBJ1-1 TRBV12-3/TRBV12-4 TGTGCCAGCAGTTTGGTAGGGTACACTGAAGCTTTCTTT CASSLVGYTEAFF
16 . TRBD1 TRBJ1-5 TRBV5-6 TGTGCCAGCAGCGTAGGACAGGGGGCAAGCAATCAGCCCCAGCATTTT CASSVGQGASNQPQHF
15 . . TRBJ2-1 TRBV7-9 TGTGCCAGCAGACGTGGGGGCAGGGATTGGGATGAGCAGTTCTTC CASRRGGRDWDEQFF
14 . . TRBJ1-2 TRBV19 TGTGCCAGTAGATCCAGGGGATTCGGGTATGGCTACACCTTC CASRSRGFGYGYTF
13 . . TRBJ1-5 TRBV12-3/TRBV12-4 TGTGCCAGCAGCCCGGGGGGGATTCAGCCCCAGCATTTT CASSPGGIQPQHF
16 . . TRBJ2-7 TRBV13 TGTGCCAGCAGCTTAGGGTATCGGGGGAGCTCCTACGAGCAGTACTTC CASSLGYRGSSYEQYF
16 . TRBD2 TRBJ2-5 TRBV7-3 TGTGCCAGCAGTTCGACTAGCGGGGGGCCGGGTGAGACCCAGTACTTC CASSSTSGGPGETQYF
17 . . TRBJ2-1 TRBV6-2/TRBV6-3 TGTGCCAGCCATGCCGTAGTAGGGGCCCTTGGTGACAATGAGCAGTTCTTC CASHAVVGALGDNEQFF
11 . . TRBJ2-7 TRBV10-2 TGCGCCAGCAGTGAAGCAGTGGAGCAGTACTTC CASSEAVEQYF
18 . TRBD2 TRBJ2-5 TRBV7-8 TGTGCCAGCAGCTCAAGACTAGCGGGGGGAACGTACCAAGAGACCCAGTACTTC CASSSRLAGGTYQETQYF
12 once . TRBJ1-1 TRBV29-1 TGCAGCGGCGTCGAGGGGGAGGCTGAAGCTTTCTTT CSGVEGEAEAFF
16 . TRBD1 TRBJ2-5 TRBV12-3/TRBV12-4 TGTGCCAGCAGGAAATCCACCGACAGGGTCGGGGAGACCCAGTACTTC CASRKSTDRVGETQYF
14 . TRBD2 TRBJ2-2 TRBV29-1 TGCAGCGCTCAAGCGGGGGGTGGCACCGGGGAGCTGTTTTTT CSAQAGGGTGELFF
13 . TRBD1 TRBJ1-1 TRBV6-5 TGTGCCAGTCAGGGGGCCCGTATCTCTGAAGCTTTCTTT CASQGARISEAFF
15 . . TRBJ2-3 TRBV4-1 TGCGCCAGCAGCCCCTATGGGGAGGCCACAGATACGCAGTATTTT CASSPYGEATDTQYF
14 . TRBD1 TRBJ2-7 TRBV19 TGTGCCAGTAGTATCAGTGCAGGGGGCGACGAGCAGTACTTC CASSISAGGDEQYF
15 . . TRBJ2-7 TRBV19 TGTGCCACCAGTCCCGGACAATTTAGCTCCTACGAGCAGTACTTC CATSPGQFSSYEQYF
14 . . TRBJ2-2 TRBV6-1 TGTGCCAGCAGTGAAAACGGGGTGTCCGGGGAGCTGTTTTTT CASSENGVSGELFF
12 . . TRBJ1-1 TRBV12-3/TRBV12-4 TGTGCCAGCATCATGGGTGGCACTGAAGCTTTCTTT CASIMGGTEAFF
15 few TRBD1 TRBJ2-7 TRBV7-8 TGTGCCAGCAGCTCATCAGGGGGCACTTACTACGAGCAGTACTTC CASSSSGGTYYEQYF
12 . . TRBJ2-2 TRBV24-1 TGTGCCACGCAGGGAAACACCGGGGAGCTGTTTTTT CATQGNTGELFF
16 once . TRBJ1-4 TRBV3-1 TGTGCCAGCAGCCAAGATCTCTGGCAGTCTAATGAAAAACTGTTTTTT CASSQDLWQSNEKLFF
16 . TRBD2 TRBJ2-2 TRBV20-1 TGCAGTGCCCGGACTAGCGGGGGCCTCAACACCGGGGAGCTGTCTTTT CSARTSGGLNTGELSF
14 . TRBD1 TRBJ1-2 TRBV19 TGTGCCAGTAGACCGACAGGGGGCAGGATGGGCTACACCTTC CASRPTGGRMGYTF
13 few . TRBJ2-7 TRBV29-1 TGCAGCGTTGAAGACAGCAGCTCCTACGAGCAGTACTTC CSVEDSSSYEQYF
14 medium-sized . TRBJ2-1 TRBV13 TGTGCCAGCAGCTCCCTAGTGTCCTACAATGAGCAGTTCTTC CASSSLVSYNEQFF
14 once TRBD1 TRBJ2-7 TRBV20-1 TGCAGTGCCCCCTCCGGGACAGGAGCCTACGAGCAGTACTTC CSAPSGTGAYEQYF
18 . . TRBJ1-1 TRBV5-1 TGCGCCAGCAGCTTGTATGGCGACGGAGGTCGGTCGAACACTGAAGCTTTCTTT CASSLYGDGGRSNTEAFF
14 . TRBD2 TRBJ2-3 TRBV29-1 TGCAGCGTTGTTGGGACTAGCGGTACAGATACGCAGTATTTT CSVVGTSGTDTQYF
13 . . TRBJ2-5 TRBV5-6 TGTGCCAGCAGCTGGGCAGGGCGGGAGACCCAGTACTTC CASSWAGRETQYF
15 . TRBD1 TRBJ1-2 TRBV29-1 TGCAGCGTTGAAACAGGGGTTTTCTTTAACTATGGCTACACCTTC CSVETGVFFNYGYTF
11 . . TRBJ2-2 TRBV12-3/TRBV12-4 TGTGCCAGCAGGGACGGCGGGGAGCTGTTTTTT CASRDGGELFF
15 . TRBD1 TRBJ1-1 TRBV11-2 TGTGCCAGCAGCCCCACGGACAGGGGGCAAGAGGGGGCTTTCTTT CASSPTDRGQEGAFF
15 . TRBD2 TRBJ2-2 TRBV13 TGTGCCAGCACCTCCTGGGGGGGAAACACCGGGGAGCTGTTTTTT CASTSWGGNTGELFF
14 . . TRBJ1-1 TRBV29-1 TGCAGCGTTGTAGGTACAGGGACGGGGACTGAAGCTTTCTTT CSVVGTGTGTEAFF
13 . . TRBJ2-5 TRBV12-3/TRBV12-4 TGTGCCAGCAGTTTTCCAGGGCAAGAGACCCAGTACTTC CASSFPGQETQYF
17 . . TRBJ1-6 TRBV23-1 TGCGCCAGCAGTCAATCGATCTTCCGGGGAAATAATTCACCCCTCCACTTT CASSQSIFRGNNSPLHF
14 . TRBD2 TRBJ2-1 TRBV7-3 TGTGCCAGCAGCTATAGCGGGGGGGTCGATGAGCAGTTCTTC CASSYSGGVDEQFF
14 . . TRBJ2-7 TRBV3-1 TGTGCCAGCAGCCCGTCAACTATATCCTACGAGCAGTACTTC CASSPSTISYEQYF